The present TCR beta chain was sequenced within a study of T cell changes during pregnancy in multiple sclerosis. The table came from immunoSEQ multiplex PCR; TCRdb's copy has only in-frame clones and leaves some out. The table includes about 50,000 clones, approximately 90% detected once. The CDR3 contains 19 residues. In germline, CDR1 is MGHRA, CDR2 YSYEKL. The J segment lost 3 bases and the V segment lost 0 bases, leaving 16 bases of the junction unmatched. The receptor comes from a female donor with multiple sclerosis, enrolled in a pregnancy study. V gene TRBV4-1 combines with J gene TRBJ1-1; TRBD1 aligns across 7 bases. Sequenced material: CD4+ T cells from peripheral blood mononuclear cells, taken after pregnancy. CDR3 sequence reads: CASSQEGFVGGRGDTEAFF. The CDR3 bases are TGCGCCAGCAGCCAAGAGGGTTTCGTCGGAGGCAGGGGGGACACTGAAGCTTTCTTT.